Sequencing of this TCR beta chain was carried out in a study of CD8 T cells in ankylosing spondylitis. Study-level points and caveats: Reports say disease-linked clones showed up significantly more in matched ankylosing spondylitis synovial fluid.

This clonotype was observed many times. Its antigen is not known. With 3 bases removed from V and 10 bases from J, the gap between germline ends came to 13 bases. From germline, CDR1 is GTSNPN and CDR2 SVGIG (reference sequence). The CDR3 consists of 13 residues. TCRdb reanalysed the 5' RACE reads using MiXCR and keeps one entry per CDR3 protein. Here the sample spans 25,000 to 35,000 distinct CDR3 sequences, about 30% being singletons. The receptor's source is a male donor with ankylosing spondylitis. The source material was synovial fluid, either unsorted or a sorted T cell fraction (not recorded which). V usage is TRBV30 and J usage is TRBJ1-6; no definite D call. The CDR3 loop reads CAWSDLEGSPLHF. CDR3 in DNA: TGTGCCTGGAGCGACTTGGAGGGATCACCCCTCCACTTT.